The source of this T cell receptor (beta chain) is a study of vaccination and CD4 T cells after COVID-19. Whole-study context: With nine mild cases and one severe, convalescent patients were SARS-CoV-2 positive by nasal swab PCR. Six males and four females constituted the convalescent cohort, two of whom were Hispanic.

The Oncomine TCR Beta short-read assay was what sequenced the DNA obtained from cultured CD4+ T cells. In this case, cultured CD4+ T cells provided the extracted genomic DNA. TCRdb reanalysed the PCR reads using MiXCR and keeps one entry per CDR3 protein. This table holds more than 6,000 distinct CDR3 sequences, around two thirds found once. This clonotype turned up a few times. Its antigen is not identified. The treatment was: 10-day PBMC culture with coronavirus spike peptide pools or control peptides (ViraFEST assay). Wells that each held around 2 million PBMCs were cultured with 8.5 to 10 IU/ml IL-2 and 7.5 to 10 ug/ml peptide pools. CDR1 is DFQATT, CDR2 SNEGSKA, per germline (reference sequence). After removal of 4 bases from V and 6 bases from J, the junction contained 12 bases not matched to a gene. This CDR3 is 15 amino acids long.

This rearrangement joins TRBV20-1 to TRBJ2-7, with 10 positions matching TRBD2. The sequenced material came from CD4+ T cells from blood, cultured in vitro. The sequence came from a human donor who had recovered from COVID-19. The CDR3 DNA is TGCAGTGCTAATGAGCGGGGGGGCCGTCCTCTCGAGCAGTACTTC. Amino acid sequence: CSANERGGRPLEQYF.